Shown below are 2 T cell receptor beta chains from a single sample sequenced in a study of T cell clonality in common variable immunodeficiency. Repertoires were generated with immunoSEQ multiplex PCR, while TCRdb's copy carries only in-frame clones and drops some. The repertoire consists of fewer than 50,000 clones, none detected only once. The sequenced sample consisted of peripheral blood mononuclear cells. The receptor source for this set is a person aged 18 to 69 in good health.

This clone was counted many times. The read ends 3 residues shy of where the CDR3 ends; the end is completed using the germline J gene. This chain joins TRBV30 and TRBJ2-1; 11 bases agree with TRBD2. The V gene's germline CDR1 is GTSNPN and CDR2 SVGIG (reference sequence). The CDR3 covers 19 residues. J lost 1 base, V lost 2 bases, and 13 bases had no gene match. The CDR3 sequence is CAWSRFGSGRGASYNEQFF. The sequenced CDR3 bases are TGTGCCTGGAGTCGTTTTGGTAGCGGGAGGGGGGCGTCCTACAATGAG.

In its sample, this clone was seen many times. The CDR3 end falls 3 residues outside the read, so it is completed with the germline J gene. This chain uses TRBV16 with TRBJ1-5; 8 bases line up with TRBD1. The CDR3 is 18 amino acids. Per the germline V gene, CDR1 is KGHSY and CDR2 is FQNENV. The V gene end was trimmed by 4 bases and the J gene end by 0 bases; junction bases not matched to a gene: 11. The CDR3 protein is CASSPPWETGDSNQPQHF. CDR3 DNA (partial): TGTGCCAGCAGCCCCCCGTGGGAGACAGGGGATAGCAATCAGCCC. Together with reference TRBV16 and TRBJ1-5, the CDR3 gives the full variable domain: GEEVAQTPKHLVRGEGQKAKLYCAPIKGHSYVFWYQQVLKNEFKFLISFQNENVFDETGMPKERFSAKCLPNSPCSLEIQATKLEDSAVYFCASSPPWETGDSNQPQHFGDGTRLSIL.